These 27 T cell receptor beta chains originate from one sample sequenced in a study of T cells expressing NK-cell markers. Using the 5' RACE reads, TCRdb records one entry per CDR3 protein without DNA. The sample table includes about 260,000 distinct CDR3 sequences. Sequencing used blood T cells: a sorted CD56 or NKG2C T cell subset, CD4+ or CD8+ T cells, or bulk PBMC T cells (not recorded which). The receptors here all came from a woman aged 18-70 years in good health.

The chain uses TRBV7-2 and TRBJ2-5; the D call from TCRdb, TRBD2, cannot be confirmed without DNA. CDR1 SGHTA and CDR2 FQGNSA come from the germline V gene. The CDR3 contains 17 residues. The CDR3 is CASSPQEAGGPQETQYF.

The CDR3 sequence is CASSLFLAVVTDTQYF. V and J are TRBV7-2 and TRBJ2-3; as DNA is missing, the TRBD2 call by TCRdb cannot be tested. The CDR3 sequence is 16 residues long. CDR1 is SGHTA and CDR2 is FQGNSA in the germline V gene.

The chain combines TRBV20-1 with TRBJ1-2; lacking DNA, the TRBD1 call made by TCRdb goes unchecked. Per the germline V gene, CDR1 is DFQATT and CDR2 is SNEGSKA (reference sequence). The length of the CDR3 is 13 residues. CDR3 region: CSAGTGGGYGYTF.

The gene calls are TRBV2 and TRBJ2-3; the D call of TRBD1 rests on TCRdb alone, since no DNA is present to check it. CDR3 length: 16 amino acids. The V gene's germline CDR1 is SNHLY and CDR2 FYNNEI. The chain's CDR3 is CASKKDRIPGADTQYF.

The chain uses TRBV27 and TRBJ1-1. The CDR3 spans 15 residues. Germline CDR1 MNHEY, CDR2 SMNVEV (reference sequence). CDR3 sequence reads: CASSETGFWNTEAFF.

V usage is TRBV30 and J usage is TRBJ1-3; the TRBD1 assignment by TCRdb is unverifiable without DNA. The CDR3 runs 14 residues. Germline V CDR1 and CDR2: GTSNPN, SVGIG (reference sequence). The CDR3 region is CAWTLDSPGNTIYF.

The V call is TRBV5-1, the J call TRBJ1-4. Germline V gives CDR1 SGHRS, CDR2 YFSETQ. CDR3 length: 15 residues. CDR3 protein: CASSSVYPRNEKLFF.

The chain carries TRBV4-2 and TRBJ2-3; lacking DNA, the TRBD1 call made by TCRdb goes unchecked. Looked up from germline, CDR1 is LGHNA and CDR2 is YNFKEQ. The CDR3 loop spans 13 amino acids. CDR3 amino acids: CASRGQVGDTQYF.

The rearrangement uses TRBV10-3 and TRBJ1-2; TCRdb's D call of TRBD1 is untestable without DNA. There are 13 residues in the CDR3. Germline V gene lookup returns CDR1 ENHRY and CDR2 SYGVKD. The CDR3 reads CAAGGAQNYGYTF.

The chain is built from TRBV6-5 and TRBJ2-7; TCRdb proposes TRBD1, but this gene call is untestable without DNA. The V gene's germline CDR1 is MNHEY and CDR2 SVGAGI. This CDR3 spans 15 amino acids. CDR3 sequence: CASSSPRQSSYEQYF.

CDR3 sequence reads: CASSLGGGQYNEQFF. The chain combines TRBV12-3 or TRBV12-4 with TRBJ2-1; checking the TCRdb D call of TRBD2 is not possible without DNA. The CDR3 contains 15 residues.

The chain's CDR3 is CASSNRQNTGELFF. The V gene is TRBV27, the J gene TRBJ2-2. The CDR3 extends over 14 amino acids. Per the germline V gene, CDR1 is MNHEY and CDR2 is SMNVEV (reference sequence).

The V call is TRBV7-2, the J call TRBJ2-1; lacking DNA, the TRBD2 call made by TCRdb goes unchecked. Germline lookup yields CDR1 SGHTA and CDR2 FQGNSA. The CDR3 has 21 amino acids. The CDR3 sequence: CASSSPTRTSGGHVSYNEQFF. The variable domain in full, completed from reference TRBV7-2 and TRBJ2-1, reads GAGVSQSPSNKVTEKGKDVELRCDPISGHTALYWYRQSLGQGLEFLIYFQGNSAPDKSGLPSDRFSAERTGGSVSTLTIQRTQQEDSAVYLCASSSPTRTSGGHVSYNEQFFGPGTRLTVL.

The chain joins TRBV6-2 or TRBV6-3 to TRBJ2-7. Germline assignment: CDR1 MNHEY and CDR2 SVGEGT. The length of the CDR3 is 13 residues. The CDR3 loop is CASSPTGAYEQYF.

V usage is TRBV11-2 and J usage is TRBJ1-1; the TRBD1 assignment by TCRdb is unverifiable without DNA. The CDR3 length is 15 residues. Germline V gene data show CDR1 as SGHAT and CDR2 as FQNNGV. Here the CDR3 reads CASILAGTLNTEAFF.

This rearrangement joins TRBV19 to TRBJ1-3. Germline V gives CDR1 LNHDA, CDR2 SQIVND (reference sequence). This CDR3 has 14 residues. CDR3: CASRKDFRGNTIYF.

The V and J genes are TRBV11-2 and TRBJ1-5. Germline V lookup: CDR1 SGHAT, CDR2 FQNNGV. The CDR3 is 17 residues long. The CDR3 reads CASSLEWGQPHNQPQHF. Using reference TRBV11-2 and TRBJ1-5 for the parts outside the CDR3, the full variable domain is EAGVAQSPRYKIIEKRQSVAFWCNPISGHATLYWYQQILGQGPKLLIQFQNNGVVDDSQLPKDRFSAERLKGVDSTLKIQPAKLEDSAVYLCASSLEWGQPHNQPQHFGDGTRLSIL.

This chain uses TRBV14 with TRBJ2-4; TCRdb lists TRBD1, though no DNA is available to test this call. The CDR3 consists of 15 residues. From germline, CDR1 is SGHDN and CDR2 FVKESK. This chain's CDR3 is CASSQGGASRNIQYF. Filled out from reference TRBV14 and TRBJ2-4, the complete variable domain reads EAGVTQFPSHSVIEKGQTVTLRCDPISGHDNLYWYRRVMGKEIKFLLHFVKESKQDESGMPNNRFLAERTGGTYSTLKVQPAELEDSGVYFCASSQGGASRNIQYFGAGTRLSVL.

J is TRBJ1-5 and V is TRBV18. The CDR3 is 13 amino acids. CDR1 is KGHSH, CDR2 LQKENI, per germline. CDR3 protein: CASSATLDQPQHF.

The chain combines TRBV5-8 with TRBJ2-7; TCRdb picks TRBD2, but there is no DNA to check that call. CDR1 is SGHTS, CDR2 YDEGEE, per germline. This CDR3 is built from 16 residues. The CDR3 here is CASSAGTSGSLDEQYF.

The CDR3 spells CASSLQTTSGSWDTQYF. This sequence joins TRBV14 and TRBJ2-3; the TCRdb call, TRBD2, lacks DNA for checking. The CDR3 spans 17 residues. From germline, CDR1 is SGHDN and CDR2 FVKESK.

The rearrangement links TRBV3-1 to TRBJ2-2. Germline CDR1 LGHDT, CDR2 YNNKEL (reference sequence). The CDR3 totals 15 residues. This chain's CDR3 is CASSPTLSNTGELFF.

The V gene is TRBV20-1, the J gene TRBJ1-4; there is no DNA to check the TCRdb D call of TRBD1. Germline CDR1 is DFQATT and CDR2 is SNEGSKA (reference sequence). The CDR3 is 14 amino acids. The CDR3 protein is CSARIQGVDEKLFF.

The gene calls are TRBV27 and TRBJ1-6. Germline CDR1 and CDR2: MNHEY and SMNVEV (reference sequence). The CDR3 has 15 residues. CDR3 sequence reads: CASSLGGTYNSPLHF.

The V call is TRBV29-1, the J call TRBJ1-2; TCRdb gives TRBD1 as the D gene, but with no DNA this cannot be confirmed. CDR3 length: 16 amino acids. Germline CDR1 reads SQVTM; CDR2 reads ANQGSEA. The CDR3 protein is CSAQGTGGLGNYGYTF.

Here the CDR3 reads CASSLDAGAEKTQYF. The gene calls are TRBV7-6 and TRBJ2-5; the TRBD1 assignment by TCRdb is unverifiable without DNA. Germline CDR1 reads SGHVS; CDR2 reads FNYEAQ. The CDR3 has 15 amino acids.

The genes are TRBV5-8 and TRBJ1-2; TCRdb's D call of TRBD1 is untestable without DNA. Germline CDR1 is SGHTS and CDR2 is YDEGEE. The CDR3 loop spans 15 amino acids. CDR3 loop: CASSFSDRANYGYTF.